These 17 T cell receptor beta chains share one sample of origin, sequenced in a study of cytomegalovirus exposure and HLA in healthy donors. Primers included in the PCR were 60 Vbeta and 13 Jbeta primers. TCRdb keeps only in-frame clones here, not all; method: immunoSEQ multiplex PCR. The data show some 160,000 clones, with less than 9.5% seen just once and around 1.9% held by the top ten. The source material was PBMCs. The receptor set was obtained from a male donor in good health and CMV-seronegative.

This sequence joins TRBV28 and TRBJ2-2; maybe TRBD1 (6 bases). Germline values: CDR1 MDHEN, CDR2 SYDVKM. The CDR3 runs to 16 residues. Trimming shortened V by 4 bases and J by 1 base, and 13 bases separated the two germline ends. In nucleotides, the CDR3 is TGTGCCAGCAGTTGGGGGCTGGGCAAGAACACCGGGGAGCTGTTTTTT. Amino acid sequence: CASSWGLGKNTGELFF.

The J gene is TRBJ1-1, the V gene TRBV19; D possibly corresponds to TRBD1 (6 bases). Germline loops: CDR1 LNHDA, CDR2 SQIVND (reference sequence). Trimming shortened V by 6 bases and J by 6 bases, and 20 bases separated the two germline ends. This CDR3 has 15 amino acids. The CDR3 coding sequence is TGTGCCAGTAGCGAGGACAGAACAGGAACGGCTGAAGCTTTCTTT. As protein: CASSEDRTGTAEAFF. Filled out from reference TRBV19 and TRBJ1-1, the complete variable domain reads DGGITQSPKYLFRKEGQNVTLSCEQNLNHDAMYWYRQDPGQGLRLIYYSQIVNDFQKGDIAEGYSVSREKKESFPLTVTSAQKNPTAFYLCASSEDRTGTAEAFFGQGTRLTVV.

The sample holds a few counts of this clone. This chain connects TRBV7-9 to TRBJ2-2; 8 bases agree with TRBD1. The V and J ends lost 1 base and 7 bases, in that order; junction bases with no gene match: 8. CDR1 and CDR2 from the germline V gene are SEHNR and FQNEAQ (reference sequence). The CDR3 is made up of 16 amino acids. CDR3 DNA sequence: TGTGCCAGCAGCTTAGAGGTCAGGGGGCACGGCGGGGAGCTGTTTTTT. It specifies CASSLEVRGHGGELFF.

This clone was observed a few times. V and J are TRBV7-2 and TRBJ1-1; D perhaps matches TRBD1 (6 bases). Between the trimmed V and J ends, which lost 5 bases and 4 bases, there was a span of 11 bases. Germline lookup yields CDR1 SGHTA and CDR2 FQGNSA. The CDR3 is 13 residues long. CDR3: CASSQQGVTEAFF. CDR3 bases: TGTGCCAGCAGCCAACAGGGTGTCACTGAAGCTTTCTTT.

V usage is TRBV5-4 and J usage is TRBJ1-1; a weak D match, TRBD1 (6 bases). Trimming pared 4 bases from V and 5 bases from J, leaving 24 bases between. CDR3 length: 17 amino acids. Germline loops: CDR1 SGHNT, CDR2 YYREEE (reference sequence). This chain's CDR3 is CASSPLGGGRLGTEAFF. The CDR3 DNA reads TGTGCCAGCAGCCCCCTGGGAGGGGGAAGGTTGGGGACTGAAGCTTTCTTT.

This sequence joins TRBV6-1 and TRBJ2-1, with TRBD1 matching 10 bases. This CDR3 comprises 15 residues. Germline CDR1 and CDR2: MNHNS and SASEGT. V gave up 6 bases and J gave up 3 bases; unmatched junction bases: 5. The CDR3 DNA is TGTGCCAGCAGCCTGGACAGGGGGGGCTACAATGAGCAGTTCTTC. This gives the protein CASSLDRGGYNEQFF.

The rearrangement uses TRBV4-2 and TRBJ2-1, with TRBD2 as a possible D gene (6 bases). The CDR3 contains 15 residues. Trimming removed 0 bases from V and 6 bases from J, with 12 bases in between. The germline V gene has CDR1 LGHNA and CDR2 YNFKEQ. The CDR3 DNA sequence: TGTGCCAGCAGCCAAGATCTCAGGAGGGCCAATGAGCAGTTCTTC. Its protein product is CASSQDLRRANEQFF.

The J gene is TRBJ2-1, the V gene TRBV9; TRBD1 agrees at 7 bases. The V gene end was trimmed by 4 bases and the J gene end by 7 bases; junction bases not matched to a gene: 8. Per germline, CDR1 SGDLS and CDR2 YYNGEE. The CDR3 covers 14 residues. The CDR3 sequence is CASSMTGSRNEQFF. CDR3 bases: TGTGCCAGCAGCATGACAGGGAGTAGGAATGAGCAGTTCTTC.

This clone was seen a handful of times. The rearrangement links TRBV7-9 to TRBJ1-6, with 8 bases identical to TRBD1. Germline assignment: CDR1 SEHNR and CDR2 FQNEAQ (reference sequence). Germline trimming cut 5 bases from V and 5 bases from J; bases unmatched to any gene: 5. The CDR3 has 15 residues. As DNA, the CDR3 is TGTGCCAGCAGCACCGGACAGGGCGATAATTCACCCCTCCACTTT. It encodes CASSTGQGDNSPLHF.

The J gene is TRBJ1-2, the V gene TRBV5-1; 7 nucleotides match TRBD1. Trimming cost V 3 bases and J 8 bases; bases outside gene matches: 13. CDR3 size: 15 residues. Germline V gene data show CDR1 as SGHRS and CDR2 as YFSETQ. The CDR3 DNA reads as TGCGCCAGCAGCTCACCGGCGGGACAGCCGACCGGCTACACCTTC. Amino acid sequence: CASSSPAGQPTGYTF.

This clone has a handful of counts. This rearrangement joins TRBV7-9 to TRBJ1-2; D may be TRBD1 (6 bases). V was pared by 1 base and J by 7 bases, with 13 bases between. This CDR3 contains 14 residues. Looked up from germline, CDR1 is SEHNR and CDR2 is FQNEAQ (reference sequence). The CDR3 loop reads CASSLEGDAGGYTF. Written as DNA, the CDR3 is TGTGCCAGCAGCTTAGAGGGGGACGCAGGTGGCTACACCTTC.

This clone showed up just a few times. The rearrangement uses TRBV7-3 and TRBJ2-1; 9 bases fit TRBD2. V shed 5 bases and J 8 bases; nucleotides not matched to a gene: 13. The CDR3 has 16 residues. Germline-derived CDR1 and CDR2 are SGHTA and FQGTGA. The CDR3 protein is CASSPGGRGGAYEQFF. In nucleotides, the CDR3 is TGTGCCAGCAGCCCCGGGGGGCGCGGGGGGGCGTATGAGCAGTTCTTC.

This clone was detected a few times. V usage is TRBV6-5 and J usage is TRBJ1-1; 8 nucleotides agree with TRBD1. The germline V gene has CDR1 MNHEY and CDR2 SVGAGI. V was pared by 7 bases and J by 5 bases, with 6 bases of the junction left unmatched. The CDR3 is 13 amino acids. The CDR3 is CASNQGARTEAFF. In nucleotides, the CDR3 is TGTGCCAGCAACCAGGGGGCGCGTACTGAAGCTTTCTTT.

This clone was found a few times. For the CDR3, the DNA is TGTGCCAGTAGTATTTTAAGGGGTAGCACAGATACGCAGTATTTT. Its translation is CASSILRGSTDTQYF. This chain links TRBV19 with TRBJ2-3; TRBD1 is a possible D gene (5 bases). Trimming shortened V by 3 bases and J by 0 bases, and 10 bases separated the two germline ends. This CDR3 has 15 amino acids. The germline V gene has CDR1 LNHDA and CDR2 SQIVND (reference sequence).

For this clone: This CDR3 is also generated by other DNA sequences in the sample. The CDR3 spells CSAQGNTGELFF. The CDR3 DNA reads TGCAGCGCACAGGGAAACACCGGGGAGCTGTTTTTT. The J gene is TRBJ2-2, the V gene TRBV29-1, with D possibly matching TRBD1 (6 bases). From germline, CDR1 is SQVTM and CDR2 ANQGSEA. The CDR3 runs 12 residues. The V end was cut by 7 bases, the J end by 2 bases, with 8 bases between.

This clone has a handful of counts. The V call is TRBV2, the J call TRBJ2-7, with TRBD2 matching over 10 bases. This CDR3 has 12 residues. Per germline, CDR1 SNHLY and CDR2 FYNNEI. V gave up 9 bases and J gave up 6 bases; unmatched junction bases: 5. The CDR3, as DNA: TGTGCCAGTTCTAGCGGGAGAGCCGAGCAGTACTTC. Its translation is CASSSGRAEQYF.

J is TRBJ1-4 and V is TRBV27; TRBD1 might be the D (6 bases). Trimming removed 0 bases at V and 9 bases at J, with 14 bases between. Germline V CDR1 and CDR2: MNHEY, SMNVEV (reference sequence). This CDR3 region has 15 residues. The CDR3 DNA follows: TGTGCCAGCAGTTTATCGGCGCAGGGGATCAAAAAACTGTTTTTT. Residues: CASSLSAQGIKKLFF.